A selection of T cell receptor beta chains follows, all from one sample in a study of blood T cell repertoires in COVID-19. Some clones are missing from TCRdb's copy, which holds only in-frame ones; the method was immunoSEQ multiplex PCR. The table shows roughly 100,000 clones, with 75% to 90% occurring only once. The specimen sequenced was peripheral blood. The origin of the receptors is a woman older than 75 with acute or convalescent COVID-19. CDR3s leave out the opening cysteine and the closing phenylalanine or tryptophan. D genes are given only for firm matches. Expanded clones are given a class, and other clones once, few, many or no size at all.

once	TRBV20-1	TRBJ1-5	-	SASRGSDQPQH
-	TRBV11-2	TRBJ1-3	-	ASSLPRTTGNTIY
once	TRBV6-2/TRBV6-3	TRBJ1-3	TRBD1	ASSPRDRGPLSSGNTIY
-	TRBV6-5	TRBJ1-6	TRBD1	ASSYLGQGNSPLH
once	TRBV4-3	TRBJ2-3	TRBD2	ASSQTSGSTDTQY
-	TRBV29-1	TRBJ2-3	-	SVEFAVQTDTQY
-	TRBV10-3	TRBJ1-2	TRBD1	AISAGGQGVVGYT
-	TRBV5-4	TRBJ1-3	-	ASSLVGVENTIY
-	TRBV30	TRBJ2-7	TRBD2	AWSWEGYSYEQY
-	TRBV12-3/TRBV12-4	TRBJ1-4	-	ASSSWDTEKLF
-	TRBV5-1	TRBJ2-3	TRBD2	ASSPIAGGYTDTQY
-	TRBV5-1	TRBJ2-7	TRBD2	ASSLVAGGTYEQY
-	TRBV6-5	TRBJ1-3	TRBD1	ASGNRGRGNTIY
-	TRBV3-1/TRBV3-2	TRBJ2-3	-	ASSQDREQGPDTQY
-	TRBV30	TRBJ2-3	-	AWDTGPDTQY
-	TRBV6-5	TRBJ1-6	-	ASSFQYNSPLH
-	TRBV28	TRBJ1-1	-	ASSIMNTEAF
-	TRBV6-5	TRBJ2-7	TRBD2	ASSRGDASSYEQY
-	TRBV7-8	TRBJ1-4	-	ASSPGQQYTNEKLF
-	TRBV5-1	TRBJ2-7	-	ASGQGGPTYEQY